This T cell receptor (beta chain) was recovered during a study of blood T cell repertoires in COVID-19. Study overall: There were acute and convalescent COVID-19 samples, and they came from the United States, Italy and Spain. PBMCs, B-cell-depleted T cells, or T cells were the source of the cDNA or gDNA that made up the material.

This clone was seen a single time. The CDR3 loop spans 18 amino acids. Per germline, CDR1 SGHRS and CDR2 YFSETQ. The ends lost 0 bases at V and 6 bases at J; junction bases unmatched: 14. As originally analysed: Estimation of nucleated cell counts relied on the amplification of reference gene primers. The method was immunoSEQ multiplex PCR; TCRdb's version includes in-frame clones alone and lacks a portion of them. V, J and clone size are taken as reported in that table, and D and trimming were inferred from the DNA itself. This table has around 270,000 clones, about 85% appearing once. This chain links TRBV5-1 with TRBJ2-2, with TRBD1 matching 7 bases. This receptor was obtained from a man aged 60 to 69 who had recovered from COVID-19. The source material was peripheral blood. CDR3 DNA sequence: TGCGCCAGCAGCTTGGATCTGTCAGACAGGGTTTATTCCGGGGAGCTGTTTTTT. As protein: CASSLDLSDRVYSGELFF. Combining the CDR3 with reference TRBV5-1 and TRBJ2-2 gives the whole variable domain KAGVTQTPRYLIKTRGQQVTLSCSPISGHRSVSWYQQTPGQGLQFLFEYFSETQRNKGNFPGRFSGRQFSNSRSEMNVSTLELGDSALYLCASSLDLSDRVYSGELFFGEGSRLTVL.